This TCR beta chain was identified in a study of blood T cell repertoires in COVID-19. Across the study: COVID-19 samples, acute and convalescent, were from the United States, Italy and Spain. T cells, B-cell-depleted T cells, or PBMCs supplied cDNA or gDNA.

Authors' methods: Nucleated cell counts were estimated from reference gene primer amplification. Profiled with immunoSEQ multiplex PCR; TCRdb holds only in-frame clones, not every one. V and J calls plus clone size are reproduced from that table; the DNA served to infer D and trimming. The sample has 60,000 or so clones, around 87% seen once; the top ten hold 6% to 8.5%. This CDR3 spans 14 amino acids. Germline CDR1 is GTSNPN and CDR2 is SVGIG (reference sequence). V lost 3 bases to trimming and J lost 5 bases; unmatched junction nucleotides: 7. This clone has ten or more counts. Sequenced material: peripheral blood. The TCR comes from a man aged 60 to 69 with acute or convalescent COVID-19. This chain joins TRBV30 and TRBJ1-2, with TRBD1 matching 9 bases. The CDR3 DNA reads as TGTGCCTGGAGGGAACAGGGGGCCCGGTATGGCTACACCTTC. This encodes CAWREQGARYGYTF.